These 23 T cell receptor beta chains were sequenced from one sample in a study of T cell clones after liver transplantation. Libraries were prepared by immunoSEQ multiplex PCR; TCRdb keeps only in-frame clonotypes and omits some of them. This sample has tens of thousands of clones, with nearly 85% found just once. The sample consisted of CD4+ T cells from blood, taken 46 months after liver transplant. These receptors came from a human patient who received a liver transplant. Some T cells may have come from the graft donor.

This chain joins TRBV30 and TRBJ1-4, with D unclear. From germline, CDR1 is GTSNPN and CDR2 SVGIG (reference sequence). This CDR3 comprises 13 residues. V dropped 3 bases and J dropped 8 bases, with 13 bases sitting between them. The CDR3 DNA is TGTGCCTGGAGCGGCCCGCTCCAGGAAAAACTGTTTTTT. It translates to CAWSGPLQEKLFF. The complete variable domain, with remaining parts taken from reference TRBV30 and TRBJ1-4, reads SQTIHQWPATLVQPVGSPLSLECTVEGTSNPNLYWYRQAAGRGLQLLFYSVGIGQISSEVPQNLSASRPQDRQFILSSKKLLLSDSGFYLCAWSGPLQEKLFFGSGTQLSVL.

This sequence joins TRBV6-6 and TRBJ2-7, with TRBD1 identical over 7 bases. This CDR3 is 12 amino acids long. Germline V CDR1 and CDR2: MNHNY, SVGAGI (reference sequence). With 6 bases clipped from V and 3 bases from J, the junction kept 2 bases outside the gene matches. The DNA of the CDR3 is TGTGCCAGCAGACGGGACAGCTACGAGCAGTACTTC. Translation gives CASRRDSYEQYF.

The chain uses TRBV9 and TRBJ1-1; TRBD1 is a possible D gene (5 bases). V was clipped by 4 bases and J by 5 bases, with 15 bases between them. The CDR3 totals 14 residues. Germline V gene data show CDR1 as SGDLS and CDR2 as YYNGEE. The CDR3: CASSPGGGWTEAFF. CDR3 DNA: TGTGCCAGCAGCCCCGGGGGGGGGTGGACTGAAGCTTTCTTT.

The chain employs TRBV19 and TRBJ2-3, with a possible D match to TRBD2 (6 bases). Per germline, CDR1 LNHDA and CDR2 SQIVND (reference sequence). Trimming left V 5 bases short and J 0 bases short, with 15 bases between. The CDR3 is 16 residues long. The CDR3 DNA reads TGTGCCAGTAGTCCTCGAAGGAGCGGGAGCACAGATACGCAGTATTTT. It encodes CASSPRRSGSTDTQYF.

The chain recombines TRBV29-1 with TRBJ2-5; TRBD2 might be the D (6 bases). The CDR3 totals 13 residues. Trimming took off 4 bases at V and 5 bases at J, with 14 bases between the two ends. From germline, CDR1 is SQVTM and CDR2 ANQGSEA. CDR3 amino acids: CSVGSGAWETQYF. The CDR3 DNA reads as TGCAGCGTTGGTTCGGGAGCCTGGGAGACCCAGTACTTC.

V is TRBV6-1 and J is TRBJ2-7; D ambiguous. The germline V gene encodes CDR1 MNHNS and CDR2 SASEGT. The CDR3 extends over 11 amino acids. With 11 bases removed from V and 7 bases from J, the gap between germline ends came to 15 bases. The CDR3: CASRSFGEQYF. The CDR3 coding sequence is TGTGCCTCCCGTTCTTTTGGGGAGCAGTACTTC.

J is TRBJ1-1 and V is TRBV29-1; weak D call: TRBD1 (6 bases). Germline values: CDR1 SQVTM, CDR2 ANQGSEA. The CDR3 spans 13 residues. Trimming cost V 7 bases and J 1 base, with 13 bases left between them. The CDR3 bases are TGCAGCGCCGACGGACAGCAGAACACTGAAGCTTTCTTT. It encodes CSADGQQNTEAFF. Variable domain in full (rest from reference TRBV29-1 and TRBJ1-1): SAVISQKPSRDICQRGTSLTIQCQVDSQVTMMFWYRQQPGQSLTLIATANQGSEATYESGFVIDKFPISRPNLTFSTLTVSNMSPEDSSIYLCSADGQQNTEAFFGQGTRLTVV.

This clone was counted between two and nine times. This chain connects TRBV5-1 to TRBJ2-1, with D perhaps matching TRBD2 (5 bases). The CDR3 has 13 amino acids. CDR1 is SGHRS, CDR2 YFSETQ, per germline. Trimming left V 7 bases short and J 5 bases short, with 13 bases between. In nucleotides, the CDR3 is TGCGCCAGCGGGATAACAGCGGACAATGAGCAGTTCTTC. Protein product: CASGITADNEQFF.

This clone was detected only a few times. The gene calls are TRBV29-1 and TRBJ2-5; tentative D call: TRBD1 (5 bases). This CDR3 has 14 amino acids. Germline CDR1 is SQVTM and CDR2 is ANQGSEA. Trimming shortened V by 3 bases and J by 5 bases, and 16 bases separated the two germline ends. CDR3 in DNA: TGCAGCGTTGAGGGGCGATTCCCCGGGGAGACCCAGTACTTC. It specifies CSVEGRFPGETQYF.

V is TRBV6-5 and J is TRBJ2-1; 7 bases match TRBD2. The germline gives CDR1 MNHEY, CDR2 SVGAGI. This CDR3 comprises 15 residues. The V segment lost 2 bases and the J segment 1 base; nucleotides outside the gene matches: 2. This chain's CDR3 is CASSYDGRSYNEQFF. CDR3 in DNA: TGTGCCAGCAGTTACGACGGGAGGTCCTACAATGAGCAGTTCTTC.

This sequence joins TRBV9 and TRBJ2-2; 7 nucleotides align to TRBD2. Unmatched junction bases numbered 6, after V lost 0 bases and J lost 4 bases. The CDR3 has 16 residues. Germline V gives CDR1 SGDLS, CDR2 YYNGEE. This CDR3 is CASSVETSARTGELFF. The CDR3 DNA follows: TGTGCCAGCAGCGTAGAAACTAGCGCCCGCACCGGGGAGCTGTTTTTT.

The J gene is TRBJ2-5, the V gene TRBV6-5; D may be TRBD1 (6 bases). CDR1 and CDR2 (germline): MNHEY, SVGAGI. Trimming removed 5 bases at V and 4 bases at J, with 11 bases between. The CDR3 has 13 residues. CDR3 in DNA: TGTGCCAGCAGTAGGGGGAAGGGAGAGACCCAGTACTTC. Amino acid sequence: CASSRGKGETQYF.

The rearrangement links TRBV28 to TRBJ2-3, with D unclear. The CDR3 totals 17 residues. Germline V gene sequence: CDR1 MDHEN, CDR2 SYDVKM. V was pared by 4 bases and J by 0 bases, with 17 bases between. Here the CDR3 reads CASSSYHTSYSTDTQYF. The CDR3 DNA follows: TGTGCCAGCAGTTCTTATCACACCTCCTATAGCACAGATACGCAGTATTTT.

The chain recombines TRBV19 with TRBJ2-1; TRBD2 matches 7 bases. The CDR3 totals 14 residues. After removal of 7 bases from V and 0 bases from J, the junction contained 3 bases not matched to a gene. Germline V lookup: CDR1 LNHDA, CDR2 SQIVND (reference sequence). The CDR3 here is CASTRTSSYNEQFF. CDR3 bases: TGTGCCAGTACCCGGACTAGCTCCTACAATGAGCAGTTCTTC. The full variable domain, with the rest looked up from reference TRBV19 and TRBJ2-1, is DGGITQSPKYLFRKEGQNVTLSCEQNLNHDAMYWYRQDPGQGLRLIYYSQIVNDFQKGDIAEGYSVSREKKESFPLTVTSAQKNPTAFYLCASTRTSSYNEQFFGPGTRLTVL.

V is TRBV19 and J is TRBJ1-1; unclear D gene. Per germline, CDR1 LNHDA and CDR2 SQIVND (reference sequence). V was pared by 6 bases and J by 7 bases, with 15 bases between. CDR3 length: 13 residues. The CDR3 loop is CASRPMGVREAFF. DNA for the CDR3: TGTGCCAGTAGACCCATGGGCGTCCGTGAAGCTTTCTTT.

The chain combines TRBV4-1 with TRBJ1-4; D is undetermined. The length of the CDR3 is 16 residues. Germline V lookup: CDR1 MGHRA, CDR2 YSYEKL. Trimming removed 4 bases from V and 1 base from J, with 13 bases in between. The CDR3 reads CASSPQATVTNEKLFF. CDR3 bases: TGCGCCAGCAGCCCCCAAGCCACGGTAACTAATGAAAAACTGTTTTTT.

V usage is TRBV2 and J usage is TRBJ1-3; D remains ambiguous. V was shortened by 5 bases and J by 0 bases, with 11 bases between the two germline ends. The CDR3 spans 15 residues. Germline CDR1 reads SNHLY; CDR2 reads FYNNEI. CDR3: CASSTWGYSGNTIYF. The CDR3 region has the DNA TGTGCCAGCAGTACTTGGGGTTACTCTGGAAACACCATATATTTT.

This chain uses TRBV28 with TRBJ1-1; D remains ambiguous. Germline V lookup: CDR1 MDHEN, CDR2 SYDVKM. The CDR3 is 14 residues long. V lost 1 base and J 0 bases, leaving 6 bases between the germline ends. CDR3 DNA: TGTGCCAGCAGTTTATATCCAGTGAACACTGAAGCTTTCTTT. Protein: CASSLYPVNTEAFF.

This clone is a singleton in its sample. The V call is TRBV15, the J call TRBJ1-1; D is perhaps TRBD1 (6 bases). Germline loops: CDR1 LNHNV, CDR2 YYDKDF (reference sequence). V was cut by 5 bases and J by 7 bases, with 17 bases left in between. The CDR3 runs to 14 residues. CDR3: CATSVSSGQIEAFF. Here the CDR3 DNA reads TGTGCCACCAGCGTCAGCTCCGGACAGATTGAAGCTTTCTTT.

J is TRBJ2-3 and V is TRBV4-3, with TRBD2 identical over 9 bases. V lost 3 bases, J lost 3 bases, and 13 bases stayed unmatched. Germline lookup yields CDR1 LGHNA and CDR2 YSLEER. CDR3 length: 18 residues. CDR3 protein: CASSQRGGGWRRTDTQYF. The CDR3 coding sequence is TGCGCCAGCAGCCAGCGGGGGGGCGGGTGGAGGAGGACAGATACGCAGTATTTT.

The chain links TRBV5-1 to TRBJ1-3, with D hard to call. CDR3 length equals 12 residues. The germline gives CDR1 SGHRS, CDR2 YFSETQ. Trimming took off 4 bases at V and 4 bases at J, with 6 bases between the two ends. The CDR3 loop is CASSGRGNTIYF. CDR3 nucleotide sequence: TGCGCCAGCAGCGGGAGAGGAAACACCATATATTTT.

The chain carries TRBV6-4 and TRBJ1-5; a possible D gene is TRBD1 (5 bases). The CDR3 extends over 13 amino acids. V lost 2 bases, J lost 7 bases, and 9 bases lay in between. In germline, CDR1 is MRHNA, CDR2 SNTAGT. The CDR3 DNA follows: TGTGCCAGCAGTGACGGGGCAGGGCAGCCCCAGCATTTT. Protein: CASSDGAGQPQHF.

V gene TRBV11-2 combines with J gene TRBJ1-5; TRBD1 is a possible D gene (6 bases). The V end was cut by 1 base, the J end by 2 bases, with 18 bases between. The CDR3 loop spans 18 amino acids. Germline V gene lookup returns CDR1 SGHAT and CDR2 FQNNGV. The CDR3 DNA is TGTGCCAGCAGCTTAGGAAATGCAGGGGACGTTGGCAATCAGCCCCAGCATTTT. This codes for CASSLGNAGDVGNQPQHF.